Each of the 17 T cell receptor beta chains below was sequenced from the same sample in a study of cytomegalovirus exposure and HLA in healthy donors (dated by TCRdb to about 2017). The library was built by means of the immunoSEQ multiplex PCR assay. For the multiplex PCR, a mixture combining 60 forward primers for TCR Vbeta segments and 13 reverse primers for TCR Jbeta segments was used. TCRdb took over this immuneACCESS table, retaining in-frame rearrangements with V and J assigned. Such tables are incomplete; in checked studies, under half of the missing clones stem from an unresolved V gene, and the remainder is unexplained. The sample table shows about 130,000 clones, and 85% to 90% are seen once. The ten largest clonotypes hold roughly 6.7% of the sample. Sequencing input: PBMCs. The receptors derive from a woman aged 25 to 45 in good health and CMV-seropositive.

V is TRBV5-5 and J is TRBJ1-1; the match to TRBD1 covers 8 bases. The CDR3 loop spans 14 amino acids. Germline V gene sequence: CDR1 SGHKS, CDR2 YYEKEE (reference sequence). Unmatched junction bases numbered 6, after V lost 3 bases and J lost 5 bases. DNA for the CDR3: TGTGCCAGCAGCTGGAGTGGACAGGGTACTGAAGCTTTCTTT. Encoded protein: CASSWSGQGTEAFF.

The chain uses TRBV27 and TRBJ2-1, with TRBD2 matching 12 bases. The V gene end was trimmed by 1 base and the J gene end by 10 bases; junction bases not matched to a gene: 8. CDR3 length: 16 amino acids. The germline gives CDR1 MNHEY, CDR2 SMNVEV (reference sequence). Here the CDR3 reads CASSLLLAGGGGEQFF. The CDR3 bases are TGTGCCAGCAGTTTATTACTAGCGGGAGGAGGTGGGGAGCAGTTCTTC.

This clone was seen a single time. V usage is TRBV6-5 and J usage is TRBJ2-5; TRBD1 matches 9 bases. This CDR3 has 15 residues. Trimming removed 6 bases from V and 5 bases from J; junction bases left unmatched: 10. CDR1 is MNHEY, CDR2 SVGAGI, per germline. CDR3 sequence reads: CASSLTGTGRETQYF. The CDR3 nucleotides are TGTGCCAGCAGCCTGACCGGGACAGGGAGGGAGACCCAGTACTTC.

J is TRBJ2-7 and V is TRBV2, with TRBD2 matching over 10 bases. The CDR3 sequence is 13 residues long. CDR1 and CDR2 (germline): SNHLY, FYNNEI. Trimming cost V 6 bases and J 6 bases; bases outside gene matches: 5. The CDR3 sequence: CASSSVAGGEQYF. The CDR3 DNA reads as TGTGCCAGCAGCTCTGTAGCGGGGGGCGAGCAGTACTTC. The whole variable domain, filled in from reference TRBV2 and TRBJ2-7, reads EPEVTQTPSHQVTQMGQEVILRCVPISNHLYFYWYRQILGQKVEFLVSFYNNEISEKSEIFDDQFSVERPDGSNFTLKIRSTKLEDSAMYFCASSSVAGGEQYFGPGTRLTVT.

The CDR3 region is CARSRAPGVHEQYF. The CDR3 DNA reads TGTGCCAGGTCACGGGCACCGGGAGTTCACGAGCAGTACTTC. V and J are TRBV6-5 and TRBJ2-7, with D possibly matching TRBD2 (6 bases). Trimming took off 9 bases at V and 5 bases at J, with 20 bases between the two ends. The CDR3 sequence is 14 residues long. Per germline, CDR1 MNHEY and CDR2 SVGAGI.

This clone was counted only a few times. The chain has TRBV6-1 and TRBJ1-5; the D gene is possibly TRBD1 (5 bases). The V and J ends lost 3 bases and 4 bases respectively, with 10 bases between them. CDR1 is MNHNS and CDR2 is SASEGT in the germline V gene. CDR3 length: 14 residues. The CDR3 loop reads CASSDAGFNQPQHF. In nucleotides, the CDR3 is TGTGCCAGCAGTGATGCAGGGTTTAATCAGCCCCAGCATTTT.

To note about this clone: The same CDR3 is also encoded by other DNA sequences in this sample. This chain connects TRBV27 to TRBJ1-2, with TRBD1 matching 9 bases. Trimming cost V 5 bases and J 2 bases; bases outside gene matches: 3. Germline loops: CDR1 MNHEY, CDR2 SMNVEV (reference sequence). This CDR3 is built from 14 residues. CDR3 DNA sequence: TGTGCCAGCAGTCTCACAGGGGGCAACTATGGCTACACCTTC. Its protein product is CASSLTGGNYGYTF.

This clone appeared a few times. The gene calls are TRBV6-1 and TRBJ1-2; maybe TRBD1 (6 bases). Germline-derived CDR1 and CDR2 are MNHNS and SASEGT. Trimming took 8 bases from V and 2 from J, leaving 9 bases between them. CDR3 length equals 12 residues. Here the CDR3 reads CASQGQNYGYTF. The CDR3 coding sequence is TGTGCCAGCCAGGGACAAAACTATGGCTACACCTTC.

The CDR3 DNA reads TGTGCCAGCTCACCACCGGGACAGTCTAATGAAAAACTGTTTTTT. Its protein is CASSPPGQSNEKLFF. J is TRBJ1-4 and V is TRBV18, with 7 bases identical to TRBD1. Germline CDR1 and CDR2: KGHSH and LQKENI. CDR3 length equals 15 residues. Losses at the gene ends were 0 bases for V and 3 bases for J; bases not matched to a gene: 1.

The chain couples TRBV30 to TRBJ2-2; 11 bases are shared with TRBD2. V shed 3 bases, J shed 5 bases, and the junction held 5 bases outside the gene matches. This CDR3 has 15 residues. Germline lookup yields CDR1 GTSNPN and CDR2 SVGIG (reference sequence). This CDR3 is CAWSLSGGGTGELFF. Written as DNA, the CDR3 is TGTGCCTGGAGCCTTAGCGGGGGGGGGACCGGGGAGCTGTTTTTT.

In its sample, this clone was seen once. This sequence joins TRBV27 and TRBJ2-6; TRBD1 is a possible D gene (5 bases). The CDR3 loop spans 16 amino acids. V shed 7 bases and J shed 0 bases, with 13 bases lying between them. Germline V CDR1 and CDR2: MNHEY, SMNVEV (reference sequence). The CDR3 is CASKPQAHSGANVLTF. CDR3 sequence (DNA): TGTGCCAGCAAGCCACAGGCCCACTCTGGGGCCAACGTCCTGACTTTC.

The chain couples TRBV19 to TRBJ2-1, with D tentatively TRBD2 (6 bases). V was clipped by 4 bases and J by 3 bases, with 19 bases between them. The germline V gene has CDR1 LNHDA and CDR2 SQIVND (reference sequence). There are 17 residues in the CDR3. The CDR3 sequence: CASSKQLGLLSYNEQFF. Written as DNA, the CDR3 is TGTGCCAGTAGTAAGCAGTTGGGACTGCTAAGCTACAATGAGCAGTTCTTC.

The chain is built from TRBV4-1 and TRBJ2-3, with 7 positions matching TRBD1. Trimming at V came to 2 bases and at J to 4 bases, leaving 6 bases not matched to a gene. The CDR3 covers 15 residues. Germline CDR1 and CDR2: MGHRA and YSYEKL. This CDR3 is CASSQPRQGPDTQYF. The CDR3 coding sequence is TGCGCCAGCAGCCAACCCCGACAGGGTCCAGATACGCAGTATTTT.

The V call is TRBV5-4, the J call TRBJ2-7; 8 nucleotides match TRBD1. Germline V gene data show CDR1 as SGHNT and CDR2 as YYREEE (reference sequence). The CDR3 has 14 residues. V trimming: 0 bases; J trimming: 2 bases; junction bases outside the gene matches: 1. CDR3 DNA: TGTGCCAGCAGCTTGGAACAGGGGGCCTACGAGCAGTACTTC. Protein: CASSLEQGAYEQYF.

This chain's CDR3 is CASSYTSGTGGGYTF. The DNA for the CDR3 is TGTGCCAGCAGTTACACCTCCGGGACAGGGGGTGGCTACACCTTC. The rearrangement uses TRBV6-5 and TRBJ1-2; 11 nucleotides line up with TRBD1. CDR1 and CDR2 (germline): MNHEY, SVGAGI. This CDR3 spans 15 amino acids. V was pared by 2 bases and J by 7 bases, with 6 bases of the junction left unmatched.

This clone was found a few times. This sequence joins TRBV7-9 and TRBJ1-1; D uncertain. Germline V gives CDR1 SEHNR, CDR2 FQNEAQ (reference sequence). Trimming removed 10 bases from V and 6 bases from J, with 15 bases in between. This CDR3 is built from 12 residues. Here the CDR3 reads CATGREEAEAFF. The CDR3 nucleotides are TGTGCCACCGGAAGAGAAGAGGCTGAAGCTTTCTTT. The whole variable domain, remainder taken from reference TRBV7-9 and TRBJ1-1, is DTGVSQNPRHKITKRGQNVTFRCDPISEHNRLYWYRQTLGQGPEFLTYFQNEAQLEKSRLLSDRFSAERPKGSFSTLEIQRTEQGDSAMYLCATGREEAEAFFGQGTRLTVV.

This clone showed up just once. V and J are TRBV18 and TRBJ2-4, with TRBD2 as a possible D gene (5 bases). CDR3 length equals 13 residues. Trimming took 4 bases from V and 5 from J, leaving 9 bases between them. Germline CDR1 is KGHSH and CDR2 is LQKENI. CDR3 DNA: TGTGCCAGCTCACTAGGGCGGGAAAACATTCAGTACTTC. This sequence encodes CASSLGRENIQYF.